The source of this TCR beta chain is a study of T cells in Graves' hyperthyroidism and ophthalmopathy. The germline gives CDR1 SEHNR, CDR2 FQNEAQ (reference sequence). V dropped 3 bases and J dropped 6 bases, with 15 bases sitting between them. The CDR3 loop spans 15 amino acids. Diagnostic decisions used clinical symptoms, serum thyroxine and TRAb, thyroid ultrasound and orbital computed tomography. From RNA transcripts, TCR beta CDR3 regions were amplified. In the first-round RT-PCR of the TCR CDR3, the HTBI primer set was used. From the multiplex PCR reads, TCRdb called clonotypes with MiXCR, one entry per CDR3 protein. The sample has fewer than 450,000 distinct CDR3 sequences, over 12% seen once.

The clonotype comes from a man aged 45-60 years with Graves' ophthalmopathy. V is TRBV7-9 and J is TRBJ2-1; D is possibly TRBD2 (6 bases). Sequencing was carried out using blood. Here the CDR3 reads CASSFTGVGGNEQFF. CDR3 coding DNA: TGTGCCAGCAGCTTTACGGGAGTAGGAGGCAATGAGCAGTTCTTC.